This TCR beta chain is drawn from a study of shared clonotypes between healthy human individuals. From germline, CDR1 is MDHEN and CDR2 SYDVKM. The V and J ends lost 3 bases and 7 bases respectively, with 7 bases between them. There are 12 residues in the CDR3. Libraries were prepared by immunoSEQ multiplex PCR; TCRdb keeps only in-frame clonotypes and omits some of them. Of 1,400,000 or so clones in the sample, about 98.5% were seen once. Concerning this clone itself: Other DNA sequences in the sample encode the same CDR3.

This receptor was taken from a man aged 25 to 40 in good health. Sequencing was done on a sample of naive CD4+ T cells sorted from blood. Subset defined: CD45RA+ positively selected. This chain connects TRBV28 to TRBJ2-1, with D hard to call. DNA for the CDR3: TGTGCCAGCAGTTTGGTCGGAAATGAGCAGTTCTTC. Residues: CASSLVGNEQFF.